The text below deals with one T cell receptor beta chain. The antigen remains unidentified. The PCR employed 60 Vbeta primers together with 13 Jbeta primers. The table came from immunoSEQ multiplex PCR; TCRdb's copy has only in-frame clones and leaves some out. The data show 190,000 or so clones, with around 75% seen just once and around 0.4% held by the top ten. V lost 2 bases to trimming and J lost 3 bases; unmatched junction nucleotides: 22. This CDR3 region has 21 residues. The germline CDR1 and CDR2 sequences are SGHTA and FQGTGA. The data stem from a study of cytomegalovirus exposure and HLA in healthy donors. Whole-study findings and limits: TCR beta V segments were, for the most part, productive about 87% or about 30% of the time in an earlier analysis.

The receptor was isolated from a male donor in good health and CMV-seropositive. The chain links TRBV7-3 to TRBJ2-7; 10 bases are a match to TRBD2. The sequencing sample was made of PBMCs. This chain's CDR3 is CASSLRASAYVGTSVFYEQYF. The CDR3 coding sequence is TGTGCCAGCAGCTTACGTGCCTCCGCTTACGTGGGGACTAGCGTTTTCTACGAGCAGTACTTC. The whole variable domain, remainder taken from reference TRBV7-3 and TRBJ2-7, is GAGVSQTPSNKVTEKGKYVELRCDPISGHTALYWYRQSLGQGPEFLIYFQGTGAADDSGLPNDRFFAVRPEGSVSTLKIQRTERGDSAVYLCASSLRASAYVGTSVFYEQYFGPGTRLTVT.